This T cell receptor (beta chain) was captured in a study of T cell repertoires in cytomegalovirus infection. Whole-study context: It was recently identified HLA-C-restricted and well-studied HLA-B-restricted CMV epitopes that the study used.

A single record per CDR3 protein comes from TCRdb applying MiXCR to the reads. This repertoire shows 360,000 or so distinct CDR3 sequences, roughly a third found once; its top ten account for about 14%. On this clonotype itself: Antigen unknown.

Whole-study results and caveats: CMV carriers with the relevant HLA were identified by cumulative public TCR beta family frequency.

The TCR originated in a human donor in good health (CMV status not recorded). Some clones in this sample may be carry-over from other donors' samples. Sequences were derived from cultured PBMCs, sampled from culture after CMV antigen stimulation.

CDR3 in DNA: TGTGCCAGCACCCCTCCCGGGGGTCCTAGCACAGATACGCAGTATTTT. This codes for CASTPPGGPSTDTQYF. This rearrangement joins TRBV12-3 or TRBV12-4 to TRBJ2-3; tentatively, D is TRBD2 (6 bases). V was cut by 7 bases and J by 0 bases, with 17 bases left in between. The CDR3 is 16 amino acids.